The rows below give T cell receptor beta chains drawn from one sample of a study of shared clonotypes between healthy human individuals. The protocol was immunoSEQ multiplex PCR, while the TCRdb copy is restricted to in-frame clones and leaves out a portion. In the table there are some 1 million clones, under 80% of which are singletons. Source material: memory CD4+ T cells sorted from blood. These receptor sequences come from a young man in good health. The CDR3 runs from the conserved cysteine through the conserved F or W. A D gene is named only where the DNA matches it firmly.

V: TRBV7-2
D: NA
CDR3: CASSLDRASGYTF

V: TRBV27
D: NA
CDR3: CASSFRRASYEQYF

V: TRBV18
D: NA
CDR3: CASQEGGSTSYEQYF

V: TRBV27
D: TRBD1
CDR3: CASSLKGQGGNTIYF

V: TRBV9
D: TRBD2
CDR3: CASSTSGSSYNEQFF

V: TRBV5-1
D: TRBD1
CDR3: CASSLVQGLYEQYF

V: TRBV5-4
D: TRBD2
CDR3: CASSLGSSGGSETQYF

V: TRBV5-4
D: NA
CDR3: CASTMGTFGSPLHF

V: TRBV11-2
D: NA
CDR3: CASSFGLGLGDNEQFF

V: TRBV2
D: NA
CDR3: CASSDASSGNTIYF

V: TRBV6-1
D: TRBD1
CDR3: CASSRLQGAQEAQYF

V: TRBV21-1
D: NA
CDR3: CASRATGGEQYF

V: TRBV2
D: TRBD2
CDR3: CASIGLAGGIDTQYF

V: TRBV10-1
D: TRBD2
CDR3: CASSDQRGGTDTQYF

V: TRBV4-2
D: NA
CDR3: CASSQVGAGNTEAFF

V: TRBV19
D: TRBD2
CDR3: CASSRRLAGETQYF

V: TRBV5-6
D: TRBD1
CDR3: CASSPYDRGQSGELFF

V: TRBV4-3
D: NA
CDR3: CASSQVGLVSAEQFF

V: TRBV29-1
D: TRBD1
CDR3: CSVGRQGLDYNEQFF

V: TRBV6-6
D: NA
CDR3: CASLSSQLANEQFF

V: TRBV7-8
D: NA
CDR3: CASSYVLGGYTF

V: TRBV7-2
D: NA
CDR3: CASSLAGGSGANVLTF

V: TRBV5-6
D: NA
CDR3: CASSLGFRGLNTGELFF

V: TRBV10-3
D: NA
CDR3: CAISGHESGKLFF

V: TRBV28
D: NA
CDR3: CASGGFDTANTGELFF

V: TRBV7-2
D: NA
CDR3: CASSLQYSSTDTQYF

V: TRBV4-3
D: NA
CDR3: CASSPRWGTNYGYTF

V: TRBV7-8
D: TRBD2
CDR3: CASSFPGLAGGGEQFF

V: TRBV4-3
D: NA
CDR3: CASSQDITTDTQYF

V: TRBV19
D: TRBD1
CDR3: CASASGTGETDTQYF

V: TRBV18
D: TRBD1
CDR3: CASSDRTGQNIQYF

V: TRBV7-2
D: NA
CDR3: CASSLEISNYGYTF

V: TRBV14
D: NA
CDR3: CASSQDLQYGYTF

V: TRBV2
D: NA
CDR3: CASSLQGVTEAFF

V: TRBV4-1
D: NA
CDR3: CASSQASGRILGNSPLHF

V: TRBV14
D: TRBD1
CDR3: CASSQRPGQGGDNIQYF

V: TRBV7-8
D: NA
CDR3: CASSPREGNYGYTF

V: TRBV14
D: NA
CDR3: CASSTKISNEQFF

V: TRBV28
D: NA
CDR3: CASGRTGQNTEAFF

V: TRBV5-4
D: NA
CDR3: CASSLGPPQGGEQYF

V: TRBV4-3
D: NA
CDR3: CASSQSGALPDKTQYF

V: TRBV19
D: NA
CDR3: CASSKSRVGTEAFF

V: TRBV7-2
D: NA
CDR3: CASSLAQGSGNTIYF

V: TRBV19
D: NA
CDR3: CASSIMSGTGFKAEAFF

V: TRBV11-2
D: TRBD2
CDR3: CASSAAGLAGADTQYF

V: TRBV5-5
D: TRBD1
CDR3: CASSLGDSLNYEQYF

V: TRBV27
D: NA
CDR3: CASSSGTGELFF

V: TRBV5-1
D: NA
CDR3: CASSLLAQSYNEQFF

V: TRBV16
D: NA
CDR3: CASSRGRITEAFF

V: TRBV19
D: NA
CDR3: CASNGRGQLFF

V: TRBV18
D: TRBD1
CDR3: CASSAGTDYEQYF

V: TRBV5-6
D: NA
CDR3: CASSLAGSSNQPQHF

V: TRBV5-1
D: NA
CDR3: CASSFLLGETQYF

V: TRBV5-1
D: TRBD1
CDR3: CASSPGQDQPQHF

V: TRBV6-5
D: NA
CDR3: CASTLLSGANVLTF